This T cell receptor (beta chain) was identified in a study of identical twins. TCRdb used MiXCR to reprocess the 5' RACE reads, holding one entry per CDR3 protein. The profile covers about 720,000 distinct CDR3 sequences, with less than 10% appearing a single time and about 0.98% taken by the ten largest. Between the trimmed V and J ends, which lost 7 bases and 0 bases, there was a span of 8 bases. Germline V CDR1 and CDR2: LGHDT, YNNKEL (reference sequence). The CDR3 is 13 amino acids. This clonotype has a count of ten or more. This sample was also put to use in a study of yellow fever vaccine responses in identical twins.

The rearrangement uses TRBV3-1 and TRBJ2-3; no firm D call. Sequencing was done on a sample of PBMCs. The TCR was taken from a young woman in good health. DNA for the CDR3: TGTGCCAGCACCCTAAGAAGCACAGATACGCAGTATTTT. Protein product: CASTLRSTDTQYF.